This T cell receptor beta chain was sequenced during a study of T cell repertoires in cytomegalovirus infection. Background on the study: CMV infection and matching HLA type were both indicated by public TCR beta signatures. Study findings and constraints: Dominating the ex vivo response were HLA-C-restricted CMV-specific TCR beta clonotypes. There were carriers of CMV plus the relevant HLA, and cumulative public TCR beta family frequency identified them.

Remarks on this clonotype: Its antigen remains unidentified.

TCRdb called the reads again in MiXCR, with one record for every CDR3 protein. The sample has around 550,000 distinct CDR3 sequences; about a quarter are singletons. The V and J ends lost 3 bases and 5 bases respectively, with 10 bases between them. The CDR3 is 14 amino acids. CDR1 and CDR2 from the germline V gene are SGHAT and FQNNGV. The sample consisted of PBMCs. This chain links TRBV11-2 with TRBJ2-2, with D perhaps TRBD1 (5 bases). This TCR was sampled from a human donor in good health (CMV status not recorded). Some clones in this sample may be carry-over from other donors' samples. The CDR3 DNA reads TGTGCCAGCAGCTTCCCGGACACGACCGGGGAGCTGTTTTTT. Its translation: CASSFPDTTGELFF.